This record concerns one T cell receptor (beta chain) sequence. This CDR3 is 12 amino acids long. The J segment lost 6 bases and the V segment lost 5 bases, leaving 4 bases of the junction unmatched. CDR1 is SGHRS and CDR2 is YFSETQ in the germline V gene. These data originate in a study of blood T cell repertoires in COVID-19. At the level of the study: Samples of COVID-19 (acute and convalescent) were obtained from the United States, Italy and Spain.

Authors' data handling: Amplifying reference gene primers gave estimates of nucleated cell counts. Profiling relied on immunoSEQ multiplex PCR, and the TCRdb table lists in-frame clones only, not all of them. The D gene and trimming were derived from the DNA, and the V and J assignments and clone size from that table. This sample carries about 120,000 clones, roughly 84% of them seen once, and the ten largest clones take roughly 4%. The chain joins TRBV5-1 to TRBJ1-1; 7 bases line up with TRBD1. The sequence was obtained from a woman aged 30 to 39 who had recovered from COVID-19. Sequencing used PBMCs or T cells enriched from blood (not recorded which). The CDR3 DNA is TGCGCCAGCAGAACCACAGGGGCTGAAGCTTTCTTT. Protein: CASRTTGAEAFF.